The 10 T cell receptor beta chains below all came from one sample that was sequenced in a study of identical twins. TCRdb re-called the 5' RACE reads with MiXCR, one entry per CDR3 protein. The table shows about 150,000 distinct CDR3 sequences, with approximately 4% occurring only once. Sequencing input: memory T cells sorted from blood. The receptor set was obtained from a man younger than 35 in good health.

This clonotype has a count of ten or more. J is TRBJ2-1 and V is TRBV27, with 7 bases that match TRBD1. CDR1 and CDR2 (germline): MNHEY, SMNVEV (reference sequence). The CDR3 has 12 amino acids. The junction had 1 base not matched to a gene; V was cut back by 9 bases and J by 2 bases. CDR3 in amino acids: CARGQTYNEQFF. In DNA, the CDR3 is TGTGCCAGGGGACAGACCTACAATGAGCAGTTCTTC.

Many counts were recorded for this clonotype. The chain uses TRBV27 and TRBJ2-1; 10 bases are shared with TRBD1. This CDR3 spans 15 amino acids. Germline V gene sequence: CDR1 MNHEY, CDR2 SMNVEV (reference sequence). V lost 3 bases to trimming and J lost 7 bases; unmatched junction nucleotides: 6. The CDR3 reads CASSFRTGGDNEQFF. CDR3 DNA: TGTGCCAGCAGTTTTCGGACAGGGGGGGATAATGAGCAGTTCTTC.

This clonotype was counted at least ten times. The chain has TRBV6-6 and TRBJ2-2, with no clear D. The CDR3 has 12 residues. Germline values: CDR1 MNHNY, CDR2 SVGAGI (reference sequence). V lost 4 bases and J lost 2, with 2 bases in between. CDR3 amino acids: CASSFNTGELFF. CDR3 nucleotides: TGTGCCAGCAGTTTCAACACCGGGGAGCTGTTTTTT.

At least ten counts were recorded for this clonotype. This chain's CDR3 is CASSLRALLYEQYF. The DNA for the CDR3 is TGTGCCAGCAGTTTGAGGGCCCTCCTCTACGAGCAGTACTTC. This sequence joins TRBV28 and TRBJ2-7, with D maybe TRBD2 (5 bases). Looked up from germline, CDR1 is MDHEN and CDR2 is SYDVKM. This CDR3 is built from 14 residues. V was shortened by 3 bases and J by 3 bases, with 12 bases between the two germline ends.

There are many counts of this clonotype. The gene calls are TRBV10-3 and TRBJ2-1; D unresolved. Germline CDR1 and CDR2: ENHRY and SYGVKD. The CDR3 is 12 amino acids. Trimming took 8 bases from V and 5 from J, leaving 10 bases between them. The CDR3: CAIGVRDNEQFF. CDR3 in DNA: TGTGCCATCGGTGTTCGCGACAATGAGCAGTTCTTC.

Many counts were recorded for this clonotype. The chain combines TRBV12-3 or TRBV12-4 with TRBJ1-5, with D hard to call. This CDR3 has 14 residues. V was trimmed by 2 bases and J by 0 bases, leaving 5 bases between them. DNA of the CDR3: TGTGCCAGCAGTTTAATAGATAGCAATCAGCCCCAGCATTTT. Encoded protein: CASSLIDSNQPQHF.

This clonotype showed up many times. This chain links TRBV20-1 with TRBJ2-7, with 9 bases lining up with TRBD2. Germline V gives CDR1 DFQATT, CDR2 SNEGSKA (reference sequence). V shed 3 bases and J 3 bases; nucleotides not matched to a gene: 6. CDR3 size: 14 residues. This CDR3 is CSASRLAALYEQYV. CDR3 DNA: TGCAGTGCTAGCCGACTAGCGGCACTCTACGAGCAGTACGTC.

This clonotype was seen a handful of times. A much bigger clone sits one base away, suggesting this may be a read error. This chain uses TRBV7-6 with TRBJ2-5; unclear D gene. Per germline, CDR1 SGHVS and CDR2 FNYEAQ. This CDR3 spans 12 amino acids. The V and J ends lost 5 bases and 0 bases respectively, with 4 bases between them. The CDR3 loop is CASSANQETQYF. CDR3 DNA sequence: TGTGCCAGCAGCGCCAACCAAGAGACCCAGTACTTC.

This clonotype was recorded at least ten times. The chain recombines TRBV2 with TRBJ2-1; perhaps D is TRBD1 or TRBD2 (5 bases each). V lost 7 bases and J lost 12, with 19 bases in between. The CDR3 runs to 13 residues. Looked up from germline, CDR1 is SNHLY and CDR2 is FYNNEI. CDR3 nucleotides: TGTGCCAGCACCCGAGAGGGGCGGAGCGGGCAGTTCTTC. Its translation: CASTREGRSGQFF.

This clonotype was seen repeatedly, ten times or more. The chain is built from TRBV27 and TRBJ1-2; the match to TRBD1 covers 10 bases. CDR3 length: 13 residues. Per the germline V gene, CDR1 is MNHEY and CDR2 is SMNVEV (reference sequence). The trim removed 8 bases at V and 5 bases at J, leaving 5 bases unmatched. Written as DNA, the CDR3 is TGTGCCAGCCAGGGACAGGGGAGGTATGGCTACACCTTC. Translating it yields CASQGQGRYGYTF.